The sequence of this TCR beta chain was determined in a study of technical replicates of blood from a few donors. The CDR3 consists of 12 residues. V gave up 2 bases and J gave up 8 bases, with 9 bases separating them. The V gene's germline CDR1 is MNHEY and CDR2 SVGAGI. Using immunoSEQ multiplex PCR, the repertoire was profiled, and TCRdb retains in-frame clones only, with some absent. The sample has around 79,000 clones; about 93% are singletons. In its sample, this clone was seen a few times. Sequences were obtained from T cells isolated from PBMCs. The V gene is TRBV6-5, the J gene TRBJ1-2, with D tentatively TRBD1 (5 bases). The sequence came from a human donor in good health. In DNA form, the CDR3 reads TGTGCCAGCAGTTACAGGGGTGAGGGCTACACCTTC. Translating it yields CASSYRGEGYTF.